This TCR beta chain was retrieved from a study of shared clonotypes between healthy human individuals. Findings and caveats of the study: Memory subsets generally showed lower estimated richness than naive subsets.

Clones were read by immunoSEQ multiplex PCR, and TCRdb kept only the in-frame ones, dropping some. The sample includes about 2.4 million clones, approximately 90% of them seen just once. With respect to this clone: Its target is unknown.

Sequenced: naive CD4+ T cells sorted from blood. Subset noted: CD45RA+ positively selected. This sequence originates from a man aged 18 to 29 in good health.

The chain's CDR3 is CAIMGPNGTSGELPQETQYF. The CDR3 bases are TGTGCCATCATGGGACCGAACGGGACTAGCGGGGAGCTCCCCCAAGAGACCCAGTACTTC. V is TRBV10-3 and J is TRBJ2-5; TRBD2 aligns across 13 bases. Per germline, CDR1 ENHRY and CDR2 SYGVKD. CDR3 length equals 20 residues. With 7 bases clipped from V and 1 base from J, the junction kept 18 bases outside the gene matches.